These 4 T cell receptor beta chains came from one sample sequenced in a study of human T cells and chemical hapten exposure. Specified time point: patch test 1, 2 weeks after DPC sensitization. Treatment reported: therapeutic diphenylcyclopropenone sensitization with weekly scalp DPC. It was unfractionated whole blood from which total RNA was extracted. Via MiXCR, TCRdb re-called the RACE reads, giving one row per CDR3 protein. The sample lists over 50,000 distinct CDR3 sequences; 11% were seen once. Here the sequenced sample was whole blood, taken in connection with sensitization to the hapten diphenylcyclopropenone (DPC). The source of these receptors is a woman in her thirties or forties with alopecia areata. Some clones in this sample may be carry-over from other donors' samples.

The J gene is TRBJ2-1, the V gene TRBV29-1; TRBD2 matches 8 bases. Germline loops: CDR1 SQVTM, CDR2 ANQGSEA. V shed 6 bases, J shed 0 bases, and the junction held 13 bases outside the gene matches. The CDR3 spans 17 residues. Written as DNA, the CDR3 is TGCAGCGTAAGCGGACTAGCTCAAAAAAGCTCCTACAATGAGCAGTTCTTC. It translates to CSVSGLAQKSSYNEQFF.

The chain couples TRBV6-1 to TRBJ1-5; a possible D gene is TRBD1 (5 bases). V lost 5 bases and J lost 7, with 15 bases in between. Per the germline V gene, CDR1 is MNHNS and CDR2 is SASEGT. The CDR3 length is 14 residues. The CDR3 sequence: CASSPVRGGQPQHF. The CDR3 coding sequence is TGTGCCAGCAGTCCCGTAAGGGGAGGGCAGCCCCAGCATTTT.

This clonotype occurred many times. The chain recombines TRBV7-2 with TRBJ2-1; 7 nucleotides match TRBD1. CDR3 length equals 14 residues. V gave up 4 bases and J gave up 7 bases; unmatched junction bases: 7. Germline loops: CDR1 SGHTA, CDR2 FQGNSA. The CDR3 loop reads CASSYPTGSNEQFF. For the CDR3, the DNA is TGTGCCAGCAGCTACCCGACAGGGAGTAATGAGCAGTTCTTC.

This clonotype was counted a few times. The chain couples TRBV10-1 to TRBJ2-7; weak D call: TRBD1 (5 bases). Germline-derived CDR1 and CDR2 are WNHNN and SYGVQD (reference sequence). V shed 4 bases and J shed 9 bases, with 10 bases lying between them. This CDR3 is built from 11 residues. The CDR3 reads CASSAGLGQYF. As DNA, the CDR3 is TGCGCCAGCAGTGCAGGGTTGGGGCAGTACTTC.